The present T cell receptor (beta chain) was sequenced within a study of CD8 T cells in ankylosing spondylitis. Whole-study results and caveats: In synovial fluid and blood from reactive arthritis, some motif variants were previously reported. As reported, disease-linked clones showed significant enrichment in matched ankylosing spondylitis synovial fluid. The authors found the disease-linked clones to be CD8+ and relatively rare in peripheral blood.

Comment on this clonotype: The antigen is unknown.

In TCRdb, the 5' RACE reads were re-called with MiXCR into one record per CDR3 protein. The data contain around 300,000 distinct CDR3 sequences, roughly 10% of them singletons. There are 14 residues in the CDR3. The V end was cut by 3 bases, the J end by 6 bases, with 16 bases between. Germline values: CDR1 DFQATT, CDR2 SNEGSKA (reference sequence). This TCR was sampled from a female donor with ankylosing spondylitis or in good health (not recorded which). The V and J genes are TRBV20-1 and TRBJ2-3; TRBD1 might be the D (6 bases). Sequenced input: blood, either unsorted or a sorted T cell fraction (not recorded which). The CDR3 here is CSASRQGTRDTQYF. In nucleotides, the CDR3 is TGCAGTGCTAGTCGTCAGGGGACCAGGGATACGCAGTATTTT.